This TCR beta chain came from a study of T cell changes during pregnancy in multiple sclerosis. The V gene's germline CDR1 is MNHEY and CDR2 SMNVEV (reference sequence). The CDR3 has 15 amino acids. V dropped 5 bases and J dropped 3; count of bases not matched to a gene: 10. TCRdb keeps only in-frame clones here, not all; method: immunoSEQ multiplex PCR. Of tens of thousands of clones detected, 92% appear once; the ten largest clones hold around 0.4%. This sequence originates from a female donor in good health, enrolled as a control in a pregnancy study. This chain joins TRBV27 and TRBJ2-7, with TRBD2 matching over 7 bases. The source material was CD4+ T cells from peripheral blood mononuclear cells, sampled after pregnancy. Here the CDR3 DNA reads TGTGCCAGCAGTCAATACCAGCGGGAAGGCTACGAGCAGTACTTC. Its translation is CASSQYQREGYEQYF.